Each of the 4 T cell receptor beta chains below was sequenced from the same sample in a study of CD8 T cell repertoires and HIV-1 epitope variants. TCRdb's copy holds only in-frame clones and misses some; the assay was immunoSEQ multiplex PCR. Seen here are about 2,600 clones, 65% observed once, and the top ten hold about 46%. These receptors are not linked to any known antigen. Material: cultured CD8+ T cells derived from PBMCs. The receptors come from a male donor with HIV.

The CDR3 DNA reads as TGTGCCAGCAGCCCGTTGGGCAGAACCTACGAGCAGTACTTC. Translating gives CASSPLGRTYEQYF. The V and J genes are TRBV7-9 and TRBJ2-7; D is unresolved. This CDR3 region has 14 residues. Germline CDR1 reads SEHNR; CDR2 reads FQNEAQ (reference sequence). V gave up 5 bases and J gave up 2 bases, with 13 bases separating them.

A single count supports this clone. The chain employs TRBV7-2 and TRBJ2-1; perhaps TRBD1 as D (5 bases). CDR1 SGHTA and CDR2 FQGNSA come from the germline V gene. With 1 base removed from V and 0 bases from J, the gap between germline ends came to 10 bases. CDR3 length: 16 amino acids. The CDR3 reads CASSLGPQGSYNEQFF. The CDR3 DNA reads TGTGCCAGCAGCTTAGGGCCGCAGGGCTCCTACAATGAGCAGTTCTTC.

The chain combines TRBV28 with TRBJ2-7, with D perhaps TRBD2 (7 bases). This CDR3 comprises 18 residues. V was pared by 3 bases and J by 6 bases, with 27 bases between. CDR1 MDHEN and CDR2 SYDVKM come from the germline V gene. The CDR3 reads CASSFRLAEGGTPIEQYF. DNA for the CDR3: TGTGCCAGCAGTTTCCGGCTAGCGGAAGGGGGTACTCCTATCGAGCAGTACTTC.

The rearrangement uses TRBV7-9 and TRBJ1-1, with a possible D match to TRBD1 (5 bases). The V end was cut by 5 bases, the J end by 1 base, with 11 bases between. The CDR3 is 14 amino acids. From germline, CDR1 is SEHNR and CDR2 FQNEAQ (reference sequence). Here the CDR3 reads CASSPVGGNTEAFF. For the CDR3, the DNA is TGTGCCAGCAGCCCTGTGGGGGGGAACACTGAAGCTTTCTTT. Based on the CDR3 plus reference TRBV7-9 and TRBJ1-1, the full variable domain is DTGVSQNPRHKITKRGQNVTFRCDPISEHNRLYWYRQTLGQGPEFLTYFQNEAQLEKSRLLSDRFSAERPKGSFSTLEIQRTEQGDSAMYLCASSPVGGNTEAFFGQGTRLTVV.